The 31 T cell receptor beta chains given below trace back to one sample, sequenced in a study of regulatory T cells in long-lasting Graves disease. Combining iRepertoire HTBI primers with Arm-PCR of CDR3 regions, the authors built TCR beta libraries. MiXCR, run by TCRdb on the multiplex PCR reads, gives a single entry per CDR3 protein. The sample lists 540,000 or so distinct CDR3 sequences, about 13% seen once, with over 7.5% in the top ten. Time point noted: newly diagnosed GD, antithyroid drugs for less than 3 months. Isolated PBMC RNA provided the starting material for the TCR library. The sample also formed part of further work on T cells in Graves' hyperthyroidism and ophthalmopathy.

The sample was peripheral blood mononuclear cells (PBMCs), taken at new diagnosis, from a patient treated with antithyroid drugs. The source of these receptors is a man aged 30 to 39 with Graves disease.

This clonotype occurred many times. V usage is TRBV7-2 and J usage is TRBJ2-7; no reliable D call. This CDR3 comprises 14 residues. Trimming pared 2 bases from V and 2 bases from J, leaving 10 bases between. In germline, CDR1 is SGHTA, CDR2 FQGNSA. The CDR3 is CASSLISLTYEQYF. The CDR3 bases are TGTGCCAGCAGCTTAATTTCGCTCACCTACGAGCAGTACTTC.

The J gene is TRBJ2-2, the V gene TRBV7-2; no reliable D call. Germline V gene sequence: CDR1 SGHTA, CDR2 FQGNSA. This CDR3 is 16 amino acids long. Deletions cut 6 bases from V and 0 bases from J, with 14 bases between. The CDR3 here is CASRPPVSANTGELFF. CDR3 bases: TGTGCCAGCAGACCCCCGGTGTCAGCGAACACCGGGGAGCTGTTTTTT. The full variable domain, in which reference TRBV7-2 and TRBJ2-2 provide the parts outside the CDR3, is GAGVSQSPSNKVTEKGKDVELRCDPISGHTALYWYRQSLGQGLEFLIYFQGNSAPDKSGLPSDRFSAERTGGSVSTLTIQRTQQEDSAVYLCASRPPVSANTGELFFGEGSRLTVL.

The table lists this clonotype with many counts. The chain recombines TRBV3-1 with TRBJ2-5; TRBD2 aligns across 8 bases. The V gene end was trimmed by 0 bases and the J gene end by 4 bases; junction bases not matched to a gene: 4. The CDR3 is made up of 15 amino acids. Germline values: CDR1 LGHDT, CDR2 YNNKEL (reference sequence). CDR3 in DNA: TGTGCCAGCAGCCAAGATACCGGGAGGGCAGAGACCCAGTACTTC. Amino acids: CASSQDTGRAETQYF.

This clonotype came up many times. This chain joins TRBV11-2 and TRBJ2-7; D is uncertain. V lost 5 bases and J 7 bases, leaving 18 bases between the germline ends. CDR3 length: 14 residues. Germline lookup yields CDR1 SGHAT and CDR2 FQNNGV. The CDR3, as DNA: TGTGCCAGCAGCCCCCCCTCTTTAGGGTCTGAGCAGTACTTC. Protein product: CASSPPSLGSEQYF.

This clonotype was picked up many times. The V gene is TRBV15, the J gene TRBJ2-7, with D perhaps TRBD1 (5 bases). CDR1 LNHNV and CDR2 YYDKDF come from the germline V gene (reference sequence). V shed 3 bases and J shed 5 bases, with 23 bases lying between them. This CDR3 is built from 17 residues. CDR3 in amino acids: CATSSSEIPGLGNEQYF. CDR3 bases: TGTGCCACCAGCAGCTCAGAGATCCCAGGGTTGGGGAACGAGCAGTACTTC.

About this clonotype: At one end, the junction sequence differs from germline, possibly due to a read error. The chain couples TRBV5-1 to TRBJ2-1; D may be TRBD1 (7 bases). CDR3 length: 14 residues. Per the germline V gene, CDR1 is SGHRS and CDR2 is YFSETQ. CDR3 coding DNA: TGCGCCAGCAGGCGGGACAGCTCCTACAGTGAGCAGTTCTTC. Amino acids: CASRRDSSYSEQFF.

The table lists this clonotype with a few counts. The chain uses TRBV29-1 and TRBJ1-5; D is uncertain. With 7 bases removed from V and 2 bases from J, the gap between germline ends came to 12 bases. The CDR3 is made up of 13 amino acids. Germline V lookup: CDR1 SQVTM, CDR2 ANQGSEA. CDR3 residues: CSARSGGNQPQHF. The CDR3 region has the DNA TGCAGCGCCCGAAGCGGTGGCAATCAGCCCCAGCATTTT.

The chain couples TRBV7-4 to TRBJ2-1; either TRBD1 or TRBD2 may supply D (5 bases each). The CDR3 totals 12 residues. Per the germline V gene, CDR1 is SGHVT and CDR2 is SQSDAQ. Trimming shortened V by 5 bases and J by 10 bases, and 12 bases separated the two germline ends. The CDR3 DNA follows: TGTGCCAGCAGCCCCGGGACCTACGAGCAGTTCTTC. Amino acids: CASSPGTYEQFF.

For this clonotype: This may be a read error, as it is one base from a much larger clone. This chain uses TRBV29-1 with TRBJ2-7, with D tentatively TRBD2 (6 bases). Trimming took off 1 base at V and 3 bases at J, with 16 bases between the two ends. CDR1 and CDR2 from the germline V gene are SQVTM and ANQGSEA. The CDR3 sequence is 15 residues long. The CDR3: CSVEARYGGGYEQYF. The CDR3 DNA sequence: TGCAGCGTTGAAGCTCGCTACGGGGGAGGCTACGAGCAGTACTTC.

This clonotype was observed at least ten times. J is TRBJ2-6 and V is TRBV27; D gene unclear. CDR1 MNHEY and CDR2 SMNVEV come from the germline V gene (reference sequence). V lost 3 bases and J lost 1, with 7 bases in between. CDR3 length equals 15 residues. The CDR3 spells CASSFVKSGANVLTF. The CDR3 nucleotides are TGTGCCAGCAGTTTTGTCAAGTCTGGGGCCAACGTCCTGACTTTC.

The chain employs TRBV4-1 and TRBJ2-2; 7 nucleotides line up with TRBD1. CDR1 and CDR2 (germline): MGHRA, YSYEKL. J was trimmed by 6 bases and V by 3 bases; bases with no gene match: 1. The CDR3 totals 13 residues. CDR3 amino acids: CASSHTGAGELFF. In DNA form, the CDR3 reads TGCGCCAGCAGCCACACAGGGGCCGGGGAGCTGTTTTTT.

This clonotype was picked up many times. For the CDR3, the DNA is TGTGCCAGCAGAGACGGCGGGGAGCTGTTTTTT. It translates to CASRDGGELFF. The V call is TRBV28, the J call TRBJ2-2; no firm D call. Germline CDR1 MDHEN, CDR2 SYDVKM. Deletions cut 6 bases from V and 7 bases from J, with 6 bases between. This CDR3 spans 11 amino acids.

This clonotype turned up a few times. This could be a read error, since a much larger clone is one nucleotide away. The chain has TRBV4-2 and TRBJ2-7; no clear D gene. CDR1 LGHNA and CDR2 YNFKEQ come from the germline V gene. V lost 0 bases to trimming and J lost 0 bases, with 3 bases between them. CDR3 length equals 13 residues. Here the CDR3 reads CASSQEASYEQYF. In DNA, the CDR3 is TGTGCCAGCAGCCAAGAGGCCTCCTACGAGCAGTACTTC.

In its sample, this clonotype was seen many times. The V call is TRBV20-1, the J call TRBJ1-2; 7 bases line up with TRBD1. CDR3 length: 15 residues. From germline, CDR1 is DFQATT and CDR2 SNEGSKA (reference sequence). Trimming took 6 bases from V and 4 from J; bases not matched to a gene: 14. The CDR3 DNA sequence: TGCAGTGCCTCTATTAGGGACAGCCGGCTCTATGGCTACACCTTC. Residues: CSASIRDSRLYGYTF.

This clonotype was seen many times. J is TRBJ2-7 and V is TRBV27; D not certain. Germline CDR1 MNHEY, CDR2 SMNVEV (reference sequence). The ends were cut back, 6 bases at V and 1 base at J, with 16 bases in the middle. The CDR3 covers 15 residues. DNA of the CDR3: TGTGCCAGCAGGGCTCCCTCCCAAGGGTCCTACGAGCAGTACTTC. It specifies CASRAPSQGSYEQYF.

This clonotype was seen repeatedly, ten times or more. V usage is TRBV7-3 and J usage is TRBJ2-3, with a tentative D call TRBD1 (5 bases). Trimming pared 4 bases from V and 1 base from J, leaving 6 bases between. CDR1 is SGHTA, CDR2 FQGTGA, per germline. The CDR3 extends over 13 amino acids. CDR3 bases: TGTGCCAGCAGCTCGACAGGCACAGATACGCAGTATTTT. It codes for CASSSTGTDTQYF.

A note on this clonotype: At one end the junction does not follow the germline gene, possibly because of a read error. The CDR3 DNA reads as TGCAGCGTTGAGGGATGGGGAGCATCCTACAATGAGCGGTTCTTC. Translated: CSVEGWGASYNERFF. V usage is TRBV29-1 and J usage is TRBJ2-1, with D tentatively TRBD2 (5 bases). The germline gives CDR1 SQVTM, CDR2 ANQGSEA. The CDR3 has 15 residues.

This clonotype was counted many times. The chain links TRBV6-1 to TRBJ2-5, with TRBD2 identical over 8 bases. The CDR3 has 18 residues. The V segment lost 4 bases and the J segment 1 base; nucleotides outside the gene matches: 14. From germline, CDR1 is MNHNS and CDR2 SASEGT. CDR3 in DNA: TGTGCCAGCAGTGTAGGAGCGGGAGCATCCGTAGTCCAAGAGACCCAGTACTTC. Residues: CASSVGAGASVVQETQYF.

This clonotype appeared many times. J is TRBJ2-1 and V is TRBV10-3; D may correspond to TRBD1 or TRBD2 (7 bases each). The CDR3 extends over 17 amino acids. V shed 8 bases and J shed 6 bases, with 26 bases lying between them. Germline V gene data show CDR1 as ENHRY and CDR2 as SYGVKD. In nucleotides, the CDR3 is TGTGCCATCTCTGACAGGGAAGGGGCGGGAGCCCGCAATGAGCAGTTCTTC. It is translated as CAISDREGAGARNEQFF.

This clonotype was detected many times. The chain has TRBV10-3 and TRBJ2-4; TRBD2 might be the D (5 bases). The germline V and J ends were trimmed by 10 bases and 1 base, with 14 bases remaining between them. This CDR3 comprises 14 residues. Per germline, CDR1 ENHRY and CDR2 SYGVKD. The CDR3 coding sequence is TGTGCCAGACCACCCCGGACTGCCAAAAACATTCAGTACTTC. Translation gives CARPPRTAKNIQYF.

The chain recombines TRBV6-2 or TRBV6-3 with TRBJ1-6, with 7 bases lining up with TRBD1. Germline CDR1 and CDR2: MNHEY and SVGEGT. This CDR3 contains 15 residues. J was trimmed by 4 bases and V by 6 bases; bases with no gene match: 6. The CDR3 coding sequence is TGTGCCAGCAGGACACGGGACAGTTATAATTCACCCCTCCACTTT. This encodes CASRTRDSYNSPLHF.

The chain recombines TRBV5-8 with TRBJ2-2; D gene unclear. This CDR3 is built from 15 residues. V lost 4 bases to trimming and J lost 6 bases, with 16 bases between them. Germline V lookup: CDR1 SGHTS, CDR2 YDEGEE. This chain's CDR3 is CASSPSGVTSGELFF. The CDR3, as DNA: TGTGCCAGCAGCCCCAGTGGCGTTACGTCCGGGGAGCTGTTTTTT.

Many counts were recorded for this clonotype. V gene TRBV28 combines with J gene TRBJ2-7, with a possible D match to TRBD2 (6 bases). CDR1 and CDR2 (germline): MDHEN, SYDVKM. The CDR3 covers 15 residues. The V end was cut by 6 bases, the J end by 2 bases, with 17 bases between. In nucleotides, the CDR3 is TGTGCCAGCAGCTTAGGCGGGGTTTCCACCTACGAGCAGTACTTC. Protein: CASSLGGVSTYEQYF.

The rearrangement joins TRBV6-2 or TRBV6-3 to TRBJ2-1; TRBD2 matches 7 bases. CDR1 and CDR2 (germline): MNHEY, SVGEGT. The CDR3 consists of 15 residues. V lost 6 bases, J lost 6 bases, and 11 bases stayed unmatched. Here the CDR3 DNA reads TGTGCCAGCAGCCACGGGACTATCCCCCGCAATGAGCAGTTCTTC. This sequence encodes CASSHGTIPRNEQFF.

This clonotype was observed many times. The chain employs TRBV5-1 and TRBJ2-7; D remains ambiguous. Trimming removed 0 bases at V and 4 bases at J, with 8 bases between. CDR3 length equals 13 residues. CDR1 is SGHRS and CDR2 is YFSETQ in the germline V gene. The CDR3 DNA sequence: TGCGCCAGCAGCTTGGATACCGAATACGAGCAGTACTTC. Protein: CASSLDTEYEQYF.

This chain links TRBV10-1 with TRBJ2-3; D remains ambiguous. The length of the CDR3 is 15 residues. Germline V lookup: CDR1 WNHNN, CDR2 SYGVQD (reference sequence). V lost 1 base and J lost 0, with 8 bases in between. CDR3 in amino acids: CASSELGGSTDTQYF. CDR3 bases: TGCGCCAGCAGTGAGTTGGGCGGTAGCACAGATACGCAGTATTTT.

This clonotype was found many times. The CDR3 DNA follows: TGTGCCAGCAGCTTATGGGGAGCGAGGGAGACCCAGTACTTC. This gives the protein CASSLWGARETQYF. The chain employs TRBV7-8 and TRBJ2-5, with a possible D match to TRBD2 (5 bases). Germline V lookup: CDR1 SGHVS, CDR2 FQNEAQ. There are 14 residues in the CDR3. V was trimmed by 2 bases and J by 5 bases, leaving 12 bases between them. The whole variable domain, remainder taken from reference TRBV7-8 and TRBJ2-5, is GAGVSQSPRYKVAKRGQDVALRCDPISGHVSLFWYQQALGQGPEFLTYFQNEAQLDKSGLPSDRFFAERPEGSVSTLKIQRTQQEDSAVYLCASSLWGARETQYFGPGTRLLVL.

This clonotype occurred a few times. The chain combines TRBV9 with TRBJ2-3; D is unresolved. The CDR3 extends over 14 amino acids. From germline, CDR1 is SGDLS and CDR2 YYNGEE. Trimming removed 4 bases from V and 0 bases from J, with 9 bases in between. CDR3 sequence: CASSLQPSTDTQYF. CDR3 in DNA: TGTGCCAGCAGCCTTCAACCTAGCACAGATACGCAGTATTTT. Full variable domain (missing parts from reference TRBV9 and TRBJ2-3): DSGVTQTPKHLITATGQRVTLRCSPRSGDLSVYWYQQSLDQGLQFLIQYYNGEERAKGNILERFSAQQFPDLHSELNLSSLELGDSALYFCASSLQPSTDTQYFGPGTRLTVL.

This chain uses TRBV15 with TRBJ2-4, with a tentative D call TRBD2 (5 bases). The germline V gene has CDR1 LNHNV and CDR2 YYDKDF (reference sequence). The CDR3 is 13 residues long. Trimming took off 1 base at V and 6 bases at J, with 7 bases between the two ends. The CDR3 DNA reads TGTGCCACCAGCAGAGGGGAGCTAAACATTCAGTACTTC. Encoded protein: CATSRGELNIQYF.

CDR3: CASSPETDRDNEQFF. The CDR3 DNA sequence: TGTGCCAGCAGCCCCGAAACCGACAGGGACAATGAGCAGTTCTTC. The chain employs TRBV3-1 and TRBJ2-1, with 7 positions matching TRBD1. V lost 4 bases, J lost 5 bases, and 8 bases stayed unmatched. Germline CDR1 LGHDT, CDR2 YNNKEL (reference sequence). This CDR3 is built from 15 residues.

The CDR3 loop is CASSPLGQPGSGNTIYF. CDR3 coding DNA: TGTGCCAGCAGTCCACTAGGACAGCCGGGCTCTGGAAACACCATATATTTT. V is TRBV6-1 and J is TRBJ1-3; TRBD1 is a possible D gene (6 bases). V lost 5 bases to trimming and J lost 0 bases, with 17 bases between them. The CDR3 extends over 17 amino acids. The germline gives CDR1 MNHNS, CDR2 SASEGT.